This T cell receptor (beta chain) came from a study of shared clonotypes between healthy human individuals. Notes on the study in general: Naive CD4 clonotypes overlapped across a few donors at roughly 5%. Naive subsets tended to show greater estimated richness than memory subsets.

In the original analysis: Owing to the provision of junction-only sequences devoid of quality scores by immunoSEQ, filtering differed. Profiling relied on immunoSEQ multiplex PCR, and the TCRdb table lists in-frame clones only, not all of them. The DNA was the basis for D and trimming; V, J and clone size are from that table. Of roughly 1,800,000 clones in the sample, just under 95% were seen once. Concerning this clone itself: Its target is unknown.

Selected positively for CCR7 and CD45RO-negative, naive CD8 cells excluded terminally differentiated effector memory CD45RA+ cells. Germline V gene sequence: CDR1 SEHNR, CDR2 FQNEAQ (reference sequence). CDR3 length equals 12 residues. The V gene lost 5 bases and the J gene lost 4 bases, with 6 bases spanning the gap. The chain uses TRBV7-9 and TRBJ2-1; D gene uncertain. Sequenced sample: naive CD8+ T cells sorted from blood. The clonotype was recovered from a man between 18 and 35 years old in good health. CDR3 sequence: CASSEQYNEQFF. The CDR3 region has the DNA TGTGCCAGCAGCGAACAATACAATGAGCAGTTCTTC.